This T cell receptor beta chain was identified during a study of long-term antiretroviral therapy in people with HIV. The CDR3 sequence is 11 residues long. V gave up 7 bases and J gave up 9 bases, with 12 bases separating them. Per the germline V gene, CDR1 is MDHEN and CDR2 is SYDVKM. Whole-study findings and limits: Diversity increased after ART yet remained lower than in transplant donor controls. Collection of the blood, which took place between 2004 and 2017, possibly occurred under older ART regimens.

It was version v3.0 of the immunoSEQ assay that was run at survey level. Sequenced by immunoSEQ multiplex PCR; TCRdb stores in-frame clones only, minus some. The table includes tens of thousands of clones, roughly 90% detected once. Worth noting for this clone: Its antigen is undetermined.

This sequence originates from a woman aged 18-29 years with HIV. The sequences come from unsorted PBMCs, collected 1.8 years after starting antiretroviral therapy. The chain links TRBV28 to TRBJ2-5; a possible D gene is TRBD1 (6 bases). CDR3: CASTEKGAQYF. DNA of the CDR3: TGTGCCAGCACCGAAAAGGGGGCCCAGTACTTC.